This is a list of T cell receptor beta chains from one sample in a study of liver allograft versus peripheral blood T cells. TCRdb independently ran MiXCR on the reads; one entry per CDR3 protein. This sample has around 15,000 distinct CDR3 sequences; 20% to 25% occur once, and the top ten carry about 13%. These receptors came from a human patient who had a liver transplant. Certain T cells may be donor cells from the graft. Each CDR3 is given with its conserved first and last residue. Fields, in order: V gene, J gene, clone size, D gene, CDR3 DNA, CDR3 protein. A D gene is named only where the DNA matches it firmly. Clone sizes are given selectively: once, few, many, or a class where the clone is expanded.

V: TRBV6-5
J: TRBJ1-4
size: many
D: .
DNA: TGTGCCAGCAGTTCTTCAAGGGGCGCTAATGAAAAACTGTTTTTT
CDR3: CASSSSRGANEKLFF

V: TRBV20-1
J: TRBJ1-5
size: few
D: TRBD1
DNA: TGCAGTGCCTCTAGGGGGCTGAGCAATCAGCCCCAGCATTTT
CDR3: CSASRGLSNQPQHF

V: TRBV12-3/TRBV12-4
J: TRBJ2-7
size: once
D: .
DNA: TGTGCCAGCAGTTTAATCTCGTGGAACTCCTACGAGCAGTACTTC
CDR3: CASSLISWNSYEQYF

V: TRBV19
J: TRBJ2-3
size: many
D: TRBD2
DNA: TGTGCCAGTACTAGCGGATTAGGGACAGATACGCAGTATTTT
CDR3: CASTSGLGTDTQYF

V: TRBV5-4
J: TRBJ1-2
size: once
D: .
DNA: TGTGCCAGCAGCTTTTCGGTACAGGATAACTATGGCTACACCTTC
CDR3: CASSFSVQDNYGYTF

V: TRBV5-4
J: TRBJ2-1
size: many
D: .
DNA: TGTGCCAGCAGCCCGGGAAGTAACGGTGTATACAATGAGCAGTTCTTC
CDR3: CASSPGSNGVYNEQFF

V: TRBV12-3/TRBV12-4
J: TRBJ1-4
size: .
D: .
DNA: TGTGCCAGCACCCCCCGGGCCGATGAAAAACTGTTTTTT
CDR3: CASTPRADEKLFF

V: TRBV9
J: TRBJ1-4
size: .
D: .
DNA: TGTGCCAGCAGCGTAAGCTGGGTGGCTAATGAAAAACTGTTTTTT
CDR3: CASSVSWVANEKLFF

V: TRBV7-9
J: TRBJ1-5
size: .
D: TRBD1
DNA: TGTGCCAGCAGCCCGTGGGACAGGGAAGATCAGCCCCAGCATTTT
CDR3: CASSPWDREDQPQHF

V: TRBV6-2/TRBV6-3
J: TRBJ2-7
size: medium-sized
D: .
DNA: TGTGCCAGCAGTTACTCGACTAGCTCCTACGAGCAGTACTTC
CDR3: CASSYSTSSYEQYF

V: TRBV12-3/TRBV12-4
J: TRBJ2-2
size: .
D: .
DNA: TGTGCCAGCAGTTTGCCGAATACCGGGGAGCTGTTTTTT
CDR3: CASSLPNTGELFF

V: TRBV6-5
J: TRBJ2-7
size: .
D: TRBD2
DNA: TGTGCCAGCAGCTACAGTACTAGCGGGACCTACGAGCAGTACTTC
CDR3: CASSYSTSGTYEQYF

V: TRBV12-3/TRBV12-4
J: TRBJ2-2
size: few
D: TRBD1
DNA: TGTGCCAGCAAGAGCCGGGACAGGGGGCAGAACACCGGGGAGCTGTTTTTT
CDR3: CASKSRDRGQNTGELFF

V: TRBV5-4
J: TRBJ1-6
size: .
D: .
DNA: TGTGCCAGCAGCTTGGAGGCAGGCAGTAATTCACCCCTCCACTTT
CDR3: CASSLEAGSNSPLHF

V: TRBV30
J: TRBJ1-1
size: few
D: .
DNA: TGTGCCTGGGTTAGGGGGGGCACGGTGGTCTCCACTGAAGCTTTCTTT
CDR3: CAWVRGGTVVSTEAFF

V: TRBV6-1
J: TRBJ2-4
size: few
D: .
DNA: TGTGCCAGCACCCTCCCCTTTGGGGGAAGTGGGCTAGCCAAAAACATTCAGTACTTC
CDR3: CASTLPFGGSGLAKNIQYF

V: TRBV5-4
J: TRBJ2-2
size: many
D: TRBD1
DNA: TGTGCCAGCAGCCTAACAGGGGGTAGGACCGGGGAGCTGTTTTTT
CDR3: CASSLTGGRTGELFF

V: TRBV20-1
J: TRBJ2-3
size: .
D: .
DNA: TGCAGTGCCCTTAACGGGGTAGGCACAGATACGCAGTATTTT
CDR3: CSALNGVGTDTQYF

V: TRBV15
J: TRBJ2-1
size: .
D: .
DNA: TGTGCCACCAGCGAGCGGGCGGGCAATGAGCAGTTCTTC
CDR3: CATSERAGNEQFF

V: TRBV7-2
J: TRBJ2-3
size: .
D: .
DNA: TGTGCCAGCAGCTTAGGGGGGAGGAGCACAGATACGCAGTATTTT
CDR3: CASSLGGRSTDTQYF

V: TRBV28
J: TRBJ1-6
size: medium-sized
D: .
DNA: TGTGCCAGCACAAGGGTCGCGCATAATTCACCCCTCCACTTT
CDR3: CASTRVAHNSPLHF

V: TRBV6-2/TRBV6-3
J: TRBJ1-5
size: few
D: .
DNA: TGTGCCAGTACGAGTGCTCATCAGCCCCAGCATTTT
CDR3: CASTSAHQPQHF

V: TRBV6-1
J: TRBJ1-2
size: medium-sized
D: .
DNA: TGTGCCAGCAGTATGAGTACGTATGGCTACACCTTC
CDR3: CASSMSTYGYTF

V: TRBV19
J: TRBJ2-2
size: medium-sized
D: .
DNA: TGTGCCAGTAGTACGCACACAGGGATTGCCGGGGAGCTGTTTTTT
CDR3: CASSTHTGIAGELFF

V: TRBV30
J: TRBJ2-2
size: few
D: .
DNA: TGTGCCTGGATTCTGAAGGACGCGAACACCGGGGAGCTGTTTTTT
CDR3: CAWILKDANTGELFF

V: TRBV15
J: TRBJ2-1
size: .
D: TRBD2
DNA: TGTGCCACCAGCAGGGGACTAGCGGGGGGGGGAGAGCAGTTCTTC
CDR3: CATSRGLAGGGEQFF

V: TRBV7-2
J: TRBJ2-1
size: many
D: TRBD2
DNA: TGTGCCAGCAGCTTATTAAGGGCTAGCGGGGTCTCAAGGAATGAGCAGTTCTTC
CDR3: CASSLLRASGVSRNEQFF

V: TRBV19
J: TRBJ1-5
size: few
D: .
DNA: TGTGCCAGTAATAGGGGACGCAATCAGCCCCAGCATTTT
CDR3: CASNRGRNQPQHF

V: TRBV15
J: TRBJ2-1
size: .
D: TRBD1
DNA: TGTGCCACCAGCAGGAGGGACAGGGCTCGGGCCAATGAGCAGTTCTTC
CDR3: CATSRRDRARANEQFF

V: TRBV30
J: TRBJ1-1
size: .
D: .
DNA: TGTGCCTGTAAAAGGCACAGTGGGGCTGAAGCTTTCTTT
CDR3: CACKRHSGAEAFF

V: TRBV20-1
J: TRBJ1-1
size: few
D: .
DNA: TGCAGTGCTAACAGGGACATGAACACTGAAGCTTTCTTT
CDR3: CSANRDMNTEAFF

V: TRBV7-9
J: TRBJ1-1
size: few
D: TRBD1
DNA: TGTGCCAGCAGCCAGACAGGGGGCGAGACTTTCTTT
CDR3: CASSQTGGETFF

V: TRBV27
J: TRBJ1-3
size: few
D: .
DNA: TGTGCCAGCGGACGCCACGGGGCCTCCTCTGGAAACACCATATATTTT
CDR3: CASGRHGASSGNTIYF

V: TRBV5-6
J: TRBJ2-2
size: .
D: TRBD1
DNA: TGTGCCAGCAGCTTGGACCCGACAGGGAGTACCGGGGAGCTGTTTTTT
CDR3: CASSLDPTGSTGELFF

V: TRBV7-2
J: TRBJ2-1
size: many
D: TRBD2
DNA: TGTGCCAGCAGCTTTTGGCGGGGGAGCTCCTACAATGAGCAGTTCTTC
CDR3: CASSFWRGSSYNEQFF

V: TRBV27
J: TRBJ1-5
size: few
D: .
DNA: TGTGCCAGCAGACCTGATACAAGCAATCAGCCCCAGCATTTT
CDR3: CASRPDTSNQPQHF

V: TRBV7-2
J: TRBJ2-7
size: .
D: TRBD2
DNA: TGTGCCAGCAGCTTAGTTGCGGCTAGCGGGAACTACGAGCAGTACTTC
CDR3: CASSLVAASGNYEQYF

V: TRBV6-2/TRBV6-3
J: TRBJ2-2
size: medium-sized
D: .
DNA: TGTGCCAGCAGTTACTCCGGACAGACGAACACCGGGGAGCTGTTTTTT
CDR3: CASSYSGQTNTGELFF

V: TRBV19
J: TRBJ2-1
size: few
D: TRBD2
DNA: TGTGCCAGTAGTTACATAGCGGGAGGCACCTACAATGAGCAGTTCTTC
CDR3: CASSYIAGGTYNEQFF

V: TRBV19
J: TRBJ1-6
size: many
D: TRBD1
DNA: TGTGCCAGTAGTTCACAGGGGGCCGGTTCACCCCTCCACTTT
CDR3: CASSSQGAGSPLHF

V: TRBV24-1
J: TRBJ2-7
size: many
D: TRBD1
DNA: TGTGCCACCAGTGATTCTCTTACAGGGGACGAGCAGTACTTC
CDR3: CATSDSLTGDEQYF

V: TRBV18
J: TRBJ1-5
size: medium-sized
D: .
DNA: TGTGCCAGCTCACCACGGGGGGAGGGCAATCAGCCCCAGCATTTT
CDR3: CASSPRGEGNQPQHF

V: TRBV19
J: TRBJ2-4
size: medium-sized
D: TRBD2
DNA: TGTGCCAGTAGTATCCTAGCGGGGAGACTAGCCAAAAACATTCAGTACTTC
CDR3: CASSILAGRLAKNIQYF

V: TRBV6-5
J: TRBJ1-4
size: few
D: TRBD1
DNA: TGTGCCAGCAGTCGGGACAGGGTTGATGAAAAACTGTTTTTT
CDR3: CASSRDRVDEKLFF

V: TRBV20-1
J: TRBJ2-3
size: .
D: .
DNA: TGCAGTGCTAGATACAGGAGCACAGATACGCAGTATTTT
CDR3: CSARYRSTDTQYF